Listed below are T cell receptor beta chains from one sample, sequenced in a study of blood T cell repertoires in COVID-19. TCRdb keeps only in-frame clones here, not all; method: immunoSEQ multiplex PCR. The sample records roughly 340,000 clones, more than 80% being singletons. Source material: peripheral blood. Every receptor here comes from a woman aged 30 to 39 with COVID-19, enrolled during active disease. Each CDR3 is given with its conserved first and last residue. The D gene is left open where the match is weak. A clone size is listed for some rows: how often the clone was seen (once, few, many), or a class if it is expanded.

TRBJ1-1 - - TRBV29-1 TGCAGCGCCCTACGGGGGGGGAGTTTGATAGGGGAGATTGAAGCTTTCTTT CSALRGGSLIGEIEAFF
TRBJ1-2 - - TRBV4-1 TGCGCCAGCAGCCAAGCTAACAGTTATGGCTACACCTTC CASSQANSYGYTF
TRBJ2-2 - - TRBV5-6 TGTGCCAGCAGCTTGGCCCTCCGGGGATACACCGGGGAGCTGTTTTTT CASSLALRGYTGELFF
TRBJ1-1 - - TRBV14 TGTGCCAGCAGCCATCAGGGGACCTACACTGAAGCTTTCTTT CASSHQGTYTEAFF
TRBJ2-3 TRBD2 - TRBV4-3 TGCGCCAGCAGCCAACTAGCGGGAGGGTCGGATACGCAGTATTTT CASSQLAGGSDTQYF
TRBJ2-3 - - TRBV5-1 TGCGCCAGCAGCTTGGGGACGCGGGCCTCGATTGATACGCAGTATTTT CASSLGTRASIDTQYF
TRBJ2-1 - once TRBV11-3 TGTGCCAGCAGCCCTCGACAGTTCTACAATGAGCAGTTCTTC CASSPRQFYNEQFF
TRBJ1-1 TRBD1 once TRBV2 TGTGCCAGCAGTCGATCGATATCCAGACAGGGGCGAAACACTGAAGCTTTCTTT CASSRSISRQGRNTEAFF
TRBJ1-1 - - TRBV10-3 TGTGCCATCAGTGAGGGAGCGGGACGCACTGAAGCTTTCTTT CAISEGAGRTEAFF
TRBJ1-1 - - TRBV2 TGTGCCAGCAGTGAAGGGGGGGGACTCACTGAAGCTTTCTTT CASSEGGGLTEAFF
TRBJ2-1 TRBD1 - TRBV7-9 TGTGCCAGCAGCTTAGCGGGGACAGGGGGCCGGGGTGAGCAGTTCTTC CASSLAGTGGRGEQFF
TRBJ2-3 TRBD2 - TRBV6-2/TRBV6-3 TGTGCCAGCAGCCATGGGGGGAGGGCCGTAGATACGCAGTATTTT CASSHGGRAVDTQYF
TRBJ2-7 TRBD1 - TRBV10-3 TGTGCCGTCAAACAGGGGGCGTCCTACGAGCAGTACTTC CAVKQGASYEQYF
TRBJ1-2 - - TRBV10-3 TGTGCCATCAGTGAGGCCCCCGACAGTAACTATGGCTACACCTTC CAISEAPDSNYGYTF
TRBJ1-6 - - TRBV4-1 TGCGCCAGCAGCCAAGATCCGATCAGTCCCTATAATTCACCCCTCCACTTT CASSQDPISPYNSPLHF
TRBJ1-2 - - TRBV27 TGTGCCAGCAGTTTGGGAGGGGGCTATGGCTACACCTTC CASSLGGGYGYTF
TRBJ2-2 TRBD1 - TRBV24-1 TGTGCCACCCCATCGATGGACAGGGCAGGAGTCACCGGGGAGCTGTTTTTT CATPSMDRAGVTGELFF
TRBJ1-2 - - TRBV3-1/TRBV3-2 TGTGCCAGCAGCCAAGATGGGACATTCTATGGCTACACCTTC CASSQDGTFYGYTF
TRBJ2-1 TRBD1 - TRBV18 TGTGCCAGCTCACCCCAACTGACCGGGACAGGGGCTCACAATGAGCAGTTCTTC CASSPQLTGTGAHNEQFF
TRBJ1-2 TRBD1 - TRBV28 TGTGCCAGCAGTTGGAGGGGGCGCGATGGCTACACCTTC CASSWRGRDGYTF
TRBJ2-1 TRBD2 - TRBV29-1 TGCAGCGTTGAAGATTTTAGTACTAGCGGGGCACCCCAGCAGTTCTTC CSVEDFSTSGAPQQFF
TRBJ2-6 - - TRBV3-1/TRBV3-2 TGTGCCAGCAGCCAAGAAAGAGCCGGGGCCAACGTCCTGACTTTC CASSQERAGANVLTF
TRBJ1-4 - - TRBV2 TGTGCCAGCAGTGATTTCTCTAGGAGAAAACTGTTTTTT CASSDFSRRKLFF
TRBJ2-2 - - TRBV11-3 TGTGCCAGCAGCTCGCTAGGGAGCATGCCCGGGGAGCTGTTTTTT CASSSLGSMPGELFF
TRBJ2-7 TRBD2 - TRBV19 TGTGCCAGTAGTGCCCGGACGGGACTAGCGGGGGGCCCCCGGAAGGAGCAGTACTTC CASSARTGLAGGPRKEQYF
TRBJ2-2 TRBD1 - TRBV5-1 TGCGCCAGCAGCTGGGGGACAGTAAACACCGGGGAGCTGTTTTTT CASSWGTVNTGELFF
TRBJ1-1 - once TRBV11-2 TGTGCCAGCAGCTTAGGCTCTGTAAGGGGCACTGAAGCTTTCTTT CASSLGSVRGTEAFF
TRBJ2-3 TRBD2 - TRBV11-2 TGTGCCAGCAGCTTAACGGGACTAGCCGTCAGAGGGCAGTATTTT CASSLTGLAVRGQYF
TRBJ2-7 - - TRBV28 TGTGCCAGTGGGGGGGCCGGCTACGAGCAGTACTTC CASGGAGYEQYF
TRBJ2-1 - - TRBV27 TGTGCCAGCAGTTTCGGGCGGGGAACGCCGCAGTTCTTC CASSFGRGTPQFF
TRBJ1-1 - once TRBV19 TGTGCCAGTATCACGAGGGGGGGGGCTCGGAACACTGAAGCTTTCTTT CASITRGGARNTEAFF
TRBJ2-5 TRBD1 once TRBV27 TGTGCCAGCAGTTTATACCCAAAGGGACAGTGGTCGTTAGAGACCCAGTACTTC CASSLYPKGQWSLETQYF
TRBJ2-7 TRBD2 - TRBV11-2 TGTGCCAGCAGCTTAGATTCTAGCGGGGGCCGGGAGCAGTACTTC CASSLDSSGGREQYF
TRBJ2-7 - - TRBV19 TGTGCCAGTAGCCCCTATAGAGGGCAGGCCGGACTTTACTACGAGCAGTACTTC CASSPYRGQAGLYYEQYF
TRBJ2-5 - - TRBV12-3/TRBV12-4 TGTGCCAGCAGCGGGCAGGAGGGGGAGACCCAGTACTTC CASSGQEGETQYF
TRBJ1-2 - once TRBV3-1/TRBV3-2 TGTGCCAGCAGCCTTCCCGACAGGCCCTATGGCTACACCTTC CASSLPDRPYGYTF
TRBJ2-2 - once TRBV7-6 TGTGCCAGCAGCTTAGTAAACCAGGGGGGGAACACCGGGGAGCTGTTTTTT CASSLVNQGGNTGELFF
TRBJ2-5 TRBD1 - TRBV3-1/TRBV3-2 TGTGCCAGCAGCCAAGGCCGGACAGGGGGTAGAGAGACCCAGTACTTC CASSQGRTGGRETQYF
TRBJ2-5 TRBD2 once TRBV10-2 TGCGCCAGCAGTGGCAATTTAGCGGGGGGCGGAGAGACCCAGTACTTC CASSGNLAGGGETQYF
TRBJ2-1 TRBD2 - TRBV10-1 TGCGCCAGCAGTGGAGTAGCGGGGCCCTACAATGAGCAGTTCTTC CASSGVAGPYNEQFF
TRBJ2-1 - - TRBV19 TGTGCCAGTAGTCCATCAGGGTCATATACCACCGATGAGCAGTTCTTC CASSPSGSYTTDEQFF
TRBJ2-1 - - TRBV7-9 TGTGCCAGCAGCGGCACTTCCAGGGGGGACTCCTACAATGAGCAGTTCTTC CASSGTSRGDSYNEQFF
TRBJ1-2 - - TRBV3-1/TRBV3-2 TGTGCCAGCAGCTCCAGGGGAGACTATGGCTACACCTTC CASSSRGDYGYTF
TRBJ2-3 - - TRBV19 TGTGCCAGTAGGTTGGGAGCAGATCGCACAGATACGCAGTATTTT CASRLGADRTDTQYF
TRBJ2-5 - - TRBV7-2 TGTGCCAGCAGCTTAGGTGTTAGCGTTGGGACCCAGTACTTC CASSLGVSVGTQYF
TRBJ2-5 - - TRBV4-2 TGTGCCAGCAGCCAAGATAAACAGGGAAGGGAGACCCAGTACTTC CASSQDKQGRETQYF
TRBJ2-1 - - TRBV7-2 TGTGCCAGCAGCCGTTACGGGGATGAGCAGTTCTTC CASSRYGDEQFF
TRBJ2-1 TRBD2 - TRBV6-5 TGTGCCAGCAGTTGGGGAGCGGGAGTCGGAAATGAGCAGTTCTTC CASSWGAGVGNEQFF
TRBJ1-6 - - TRBV4-1 TGCGCCAGCAGCCAAGAACAGGGAAGTTCACCCCTCCACTTT CASSQEQGSSPLHF
TRBJ2-5 - once TRBV7-2 TGTGCCAGCAGCTTAGCGATACAGGGCCAAGAGACCCAGTACTTC CASSLAIQGQETQYF
TRBJ1-6 - - TRBV15 TGTGCCACCAGCAGAGATAGGCCACAGCAAAATTCACCCCTCCACTTT CATSRDRPQQNSPLHF
TRBJ1-4 - - TRBV6-5 TGTGCCAGCAGACAGGGACTACCTAATGAAAAACTGTTTTTT CASRQGLPNEKLFF
TRBJ1-6 TRBD1 - TRBV5-6 TGTGCCAGCAGCTTGATGGGGACAGGGGTTCTCGTGTCACCCCTCCACTTT CASSLMGTGVLVSPLHF
TRBJ1-4 - - TRBV19 TGTGCCAGTTGGAGGGGAAGGGGCACTAATGAAAAACTGTTTTTT CASWRGRGTNEKLFF
TRBJ2-4 - - TRBV19 TGTGCCAGTAGTACTCGACAGAACCTAGCCAAAAACATTCAGTACTTC CASSTRQNLAKNIQYF
TRBJ1-5 - - TRBV7-2 TGTGCCAGCAGCTCGGACATGGTTCAGCCCCAGCATTTT CASSSDMVQPQHF